This TCR beta chain appears in the sequencing data of a study of PD-L1 blockade in urothelial cancer. Study as a whole: Patients' atezolizumab regimen, 1,200 mg intravenously every 3 weeks, began around 2014.

Described time point: pretreatment peripheral blood. Locally advanced or metastatic urothelial carcinoma was present in patients. Each patient contributed between 1 and 8 total time points of blood mononuclear cells, pretreatment and during treatment. TCRdb keeps only in-frame clones here, not all; method: immunoSEQ multiplex PCR. The sample records under 55,000 clones, around four fifths being singletons. The material sequenced was PBMCs, taken around atezolizumab (anti-PD-L1) treatment. The sequence derives from a man between 65 and 79 years old with urothelial cancer.

The CDR3 reads CASSLDRGNGYTF. CDR3 in DNA: TGCGCCAGCAGCTTGGACAGGGGGAACGGCTACACCTTC. The rearrangement links TRBV5-1 to TRBJ1-2, with 8 bases fitting TRBD1. V was pared by 0 bases and J by 8 bases, with 3 bases of the junction left unmatched. This CDR3 has 13 residues. The germline V gene has CDR1 SGHRS and CDR2 YFSETQ.